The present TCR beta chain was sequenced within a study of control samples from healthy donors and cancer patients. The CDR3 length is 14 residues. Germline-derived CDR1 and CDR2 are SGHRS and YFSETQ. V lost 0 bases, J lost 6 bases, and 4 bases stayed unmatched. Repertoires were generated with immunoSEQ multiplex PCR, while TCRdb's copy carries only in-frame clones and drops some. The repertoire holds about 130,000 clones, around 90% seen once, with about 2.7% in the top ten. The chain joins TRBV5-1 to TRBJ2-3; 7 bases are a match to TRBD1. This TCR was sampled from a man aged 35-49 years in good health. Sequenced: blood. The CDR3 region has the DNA TGCGCCAGCAGCTTGGACAGGGGCAGGGATACGCAGTATTTT. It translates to CASSLDRGRDTQYF.